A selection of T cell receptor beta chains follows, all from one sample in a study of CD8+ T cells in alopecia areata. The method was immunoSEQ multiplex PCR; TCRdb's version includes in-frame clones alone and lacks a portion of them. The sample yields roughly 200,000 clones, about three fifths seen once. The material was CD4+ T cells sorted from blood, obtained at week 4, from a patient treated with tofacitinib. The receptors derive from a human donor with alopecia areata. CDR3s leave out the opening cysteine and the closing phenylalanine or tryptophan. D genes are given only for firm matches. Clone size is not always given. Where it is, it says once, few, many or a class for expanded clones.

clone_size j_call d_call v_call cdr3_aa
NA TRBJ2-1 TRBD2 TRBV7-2 ASSPLKTSADNEQF
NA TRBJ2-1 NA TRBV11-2 ASSLGRHEQF
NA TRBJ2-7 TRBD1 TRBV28 ASMGATGAPYEQY
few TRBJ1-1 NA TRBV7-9 ASSGGQTRGTEAF
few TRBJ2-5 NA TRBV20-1 SASQGETQY
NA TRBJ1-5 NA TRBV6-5 ASSRTVYSNQPQH
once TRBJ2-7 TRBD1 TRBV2 ASSIGQGAYYEQY
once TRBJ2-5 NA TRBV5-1 ASSLTGRSQETQY
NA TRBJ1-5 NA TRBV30 AWREFSNQPQH
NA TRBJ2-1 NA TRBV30 AWRRQGRGNEQF
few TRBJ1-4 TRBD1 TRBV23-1 ASTGGLAFEKLF
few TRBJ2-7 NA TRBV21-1 ASSNKGLVLSYEQY
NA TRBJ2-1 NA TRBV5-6 ASSSRSEQF
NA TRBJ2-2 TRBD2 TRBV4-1 ASSQGPSGGTNTGELF
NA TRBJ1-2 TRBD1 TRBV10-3 AISDPRDSPNYGYT
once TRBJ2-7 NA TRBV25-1 ASSEAGTETQY
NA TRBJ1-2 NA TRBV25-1 ASSGQPNYGYT
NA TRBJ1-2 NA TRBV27 ASSTSTNYGYT
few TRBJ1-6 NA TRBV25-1 ASSEIRFNSPLH
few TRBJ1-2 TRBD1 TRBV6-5 ASSLTGVMVYGYT
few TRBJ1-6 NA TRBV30 AWSKGFPGNSPLH
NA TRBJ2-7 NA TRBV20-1 SGGTTYEQY
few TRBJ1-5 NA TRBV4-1 ASSQETRDQPQH
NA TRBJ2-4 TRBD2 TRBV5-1 ASSIGTSGNIQY
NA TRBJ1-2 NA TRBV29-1 SVRLDDGYT